The source of this TCR beta chain is a study of blood T cell repertoires in COVID-19. Study-wide context: Sites across the United States, Italy and Spain contributed samples from acute and convalescent COVID-19. In each case, the material was cDNA or gDNA derived from T cells, B-cell-depleted T cells, or PBMCs.

In the original analysis: Cell counts per sample came from amplifying reference gene primers. Sequenced by immunoSEQ multiplex PCR; TCRdb stores in-frame clones only, minus some. V and J calls and clone size are given by that table; D and trimming were obtained from the DNA. Seen here are under 250,000 clones, 65% to 90% observed once, and the top ten hold around 5%. The TCR originated in a woman aged 70-85 years with acute or convalescent COVID-19. The sample comprised peripheral blood.

This CDR3 reads CSASPASYEQYF. The CDR3 DNA is TGCAGTGCTAGTCCTGCGTCGTACGAGCAGTACTTC. The chain recombines TRBV20-1 with TRBJ2-7; D remains ambiguous. CDR1 and CDR2 (germline): DFQATT, SNEGSKA (reference sequence). This CDR3 has 12 amino acids. Between the trimmed V and J ends, which lost 3 bases and 4 bases, there was a span of 10 bases.